These T cell receptor beta chains were read from a single sample in a study of blood T cell repertoires in COVID-19. The method was immunoSEQ multiplex PCR; TCRdb's version includes in-frame clones alone and lacks a portion of them. The data contain about 120,000 clones, 80% to 90% of them singletons. Sequences were obtained from peripheral blood. All receptors come from a woman aged 60 to 75 with acute or convalescent COVID-19. The CDR3 runs from the conserved cysteine through the conserved F or W. The D gene is left open where the match is weak. Size tells how often a clone was seen (once, few, many) or the class of an expanded clone, and some rows leave it out.

d_call clone_size j_call v_call cdr3_nt cdr3_aa
TRBD1 many TRBJ2-1 TRBV19 TGTGCCAGTAGTGTCCCCGGGACAGGGTATCGCAATGAGCAGTTCTTC CASSVPGTGYRNEQFF
TRBD1 NA TRBJ2-3 TRBV19 TGTGCCAGTAGTGAACAGGGGGCCGGAAATACGCAGTATTTT CASSEQGAGNTQYF
TRBD1 few TRBJ2-3 TRBV3-1/TRBV3-2 TGTGCCAGCAGCCGCACAAGTGGACAGGGATTGACAGATACGCAGTATTTT CASSRTSGQGLTDTQYF
TRBD1 NA TRBJ1-2 TRBV25-1 TGTGCCAGCAGTGGGGGACAGGGGGCTATCTATGGCTACACCTTC CASSGGQGAIYGYTF
NA NA TRBJ2-1 TRBV4-1 TGCGCCAGCAGCCAAGAGTGGCAGGGGCCCACGGGGAATGAGCAGTTCTTC CASSQEWQGPTGNEQFF
NA NA TRBJ2-7 TRBV28 TGTGCCAGCAGTTTATCGGACTCCGAGCAGTACTTC CASSLSDSEQYF
NA NA TRBJ2-2 TRBV11-3 TGTGCCAGCAGCTTTTCAGGGGTTGCGAACACCGGGGAGCTGTTTTTT CASSFSGVANTGELFF
NA few TRBJ1-1 TRBV5-1 TGCGCCAGCAGCTTGAATTTTGACAGGCTCACTGAAGCTTTCTTT CASSLNFDRLTEAFF
NA NA TRBJ2-3 TRBV11-3 TGTGCCAGCAGCCCAGGGACGAGGGGGACAGATACGCAGTATTTT CASSPGTRGTDTQYF
TRBD1 NA TRBJ1-4 TRBV9 TGTGCCAGCAGCGTCACCGGGACAGGGGCTGAAAAACTGTTTTTT CASSVTGTGAEKLFF
NA NA TRBJ2-1 TRBV7-3 TGTGCCAGCAGCTTGCCCGGGTACGACAATGAGCAGTTCTTC CASSLPGYDNEQFF
NA NA TRBJ1-3 TRBV12-3/TRBV12-4 TGTGCCAGCACCCTTTCGGGAAACACCATATATTTT CASTLSGNTIYF
NA few TRBJ2-2 TRBV12-3/TRBV12-4 TGTGCCAGCAGTCGGGGGACCGGGGAGCTGTTTTTT CASSRGTGELFF
TRBD1 once TRBJ2-1 TRBV15 TGTGCCACCAGCACCATAGGACAGGGTAAAGACAATGAGCAGTTCTTC CATSTIGQGKDNEQFF
TRBD1 NA TRBJ2-5 TRBV11-2 TGTGCCAGCAGCACCCGGACAGGGGGAAGAGAGACCCAGTACTTC CASSTRTGGRETQYF
NA NA TRBJ1-1 TRBV6-2/TRBV6-3 TGTGCCAGCAGTTACTCGGGGCGAGGCCGTGCGAAGGACACTGAAGCTTTCTTT CASSYSGRGRAKDTEAFF
TRBD1 few TRBJ1-4 TRBV14 TGTGCCAGCAGCCAAGTGACAGGGGAAAAACTGTTTTTT CASSQVTGEKLFF
TRBD1 NA TRBJ1-2 TRBV12-3/TRBV12-4 TGTGCCAGCAGTTTAGTGACAGGGGGGGGCTACACCTTC CASSLVTGGGYTF
TRBD1 few TRBJ2-2 TRBV5-1 TGCGCCAGCTCGGGACAGCCTAACACCGGGGAGCTGTTTTTT CASSGQPNTGELFF
NA NA TRBJ1-1 TRBV10-3 TGTGCCATCAGTGTTAAGGCGGAGATAATTAACACTGAAGCTTTCTTT CAISVKAEIINTEAFF
NA NA TRBJ1-1 TRBV5-6 TGTGCCAGCAGCTCAGCAGGGCGCCGTTTCATGAACACTGAAGCTTTCTTT CASSSAGRRFMNTEAFF
TRBD1 NA TRBJ2-3 TRBV5-1 TGCGCCAGCAGCTTGAGGGGGCTTTACACCAGCACAGATACGCAGTATTTT CASSLRGLYTSTDTQYF
TRBD1 NA TRBJ2-1 TRBV5-4 TGTGCCAGCAGCTTGGGCAAGGGACAGGGGAAGGGCAATGAGCAGTTCTTC CASSLGKGQGKGNEQFF